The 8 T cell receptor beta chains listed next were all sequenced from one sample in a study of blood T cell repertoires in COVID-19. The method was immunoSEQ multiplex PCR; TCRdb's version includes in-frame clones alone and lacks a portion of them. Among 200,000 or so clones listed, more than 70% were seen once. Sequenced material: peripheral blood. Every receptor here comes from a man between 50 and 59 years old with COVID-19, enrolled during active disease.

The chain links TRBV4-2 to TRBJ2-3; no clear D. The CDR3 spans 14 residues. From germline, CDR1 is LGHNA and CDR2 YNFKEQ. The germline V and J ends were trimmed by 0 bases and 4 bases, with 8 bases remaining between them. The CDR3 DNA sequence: TGTGCCAGCAGCCAAGACTTGGGCTCAGATACGCAGTATTTT. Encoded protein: CASSQDLGSDTQYF.

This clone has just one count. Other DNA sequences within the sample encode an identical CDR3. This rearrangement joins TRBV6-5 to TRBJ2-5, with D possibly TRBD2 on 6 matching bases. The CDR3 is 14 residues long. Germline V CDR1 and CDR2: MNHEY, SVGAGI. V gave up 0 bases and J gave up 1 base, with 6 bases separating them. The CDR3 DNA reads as TGTGCCAGCAGTTACTCCGGGGGCCAAGAGACCCAGTACTTC. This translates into CASSYSGGQETQYF.

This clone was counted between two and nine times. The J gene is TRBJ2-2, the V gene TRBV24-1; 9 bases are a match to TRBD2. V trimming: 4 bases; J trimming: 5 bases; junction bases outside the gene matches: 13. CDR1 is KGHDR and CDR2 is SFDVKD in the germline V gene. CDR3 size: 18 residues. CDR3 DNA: TGTGCCACCAGTGACCCCTCCCGCGGGGGGGTGGGGACCGGGGAGCTGTTTTTT. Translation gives CATSDPSRGGVGTGELFF.

CDR3 amino acids: CASSPTRQGFHEQYF. CDR3 DNA: TGTGCCAGCAGCCCCACCCGACAGGGGTTCCACGAGCAGTACTTC. The V and J genes are TRBV28 and TRBJ2-7; TRBD1 aligns across 8 bases. CDR3 size: 15 residues. V was pared by 6 bases and J by 5 bases, with 12 bases of the junction left unmatched. Germline V gene data show CDR1 as MDHEN and CDR2 as SYDVKM.

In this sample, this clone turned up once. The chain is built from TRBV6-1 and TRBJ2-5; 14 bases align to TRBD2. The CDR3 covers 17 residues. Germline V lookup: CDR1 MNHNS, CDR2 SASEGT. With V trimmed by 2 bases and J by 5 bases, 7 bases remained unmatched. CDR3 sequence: CASSERGLAGVRETQYF. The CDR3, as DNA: TGTGCCAGCAGTGAACGGGGACTAGCGGGAGTCCGGGAGACCCAGTACTTC.

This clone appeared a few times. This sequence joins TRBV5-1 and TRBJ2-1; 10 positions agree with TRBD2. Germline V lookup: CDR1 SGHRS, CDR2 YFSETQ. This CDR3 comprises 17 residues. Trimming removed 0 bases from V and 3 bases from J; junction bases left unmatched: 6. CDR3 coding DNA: TGCGCCAGCAGCTTGGATCTAGCGGGAGCTAGCTACAATGAGCAGTTCTTC. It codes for CASSLDLAGASYNEQFF.

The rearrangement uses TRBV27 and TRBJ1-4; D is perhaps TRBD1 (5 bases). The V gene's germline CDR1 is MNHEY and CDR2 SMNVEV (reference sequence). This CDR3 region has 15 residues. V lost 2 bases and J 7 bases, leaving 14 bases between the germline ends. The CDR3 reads CASSLRRGSREKLFF. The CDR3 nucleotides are TGTGCCAGCAGTTTAAGGCGGGGCAGTCGTGAAAAACTGTTTTTT.

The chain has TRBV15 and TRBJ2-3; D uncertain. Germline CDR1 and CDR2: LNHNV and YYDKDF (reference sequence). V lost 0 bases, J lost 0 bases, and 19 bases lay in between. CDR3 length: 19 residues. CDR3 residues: CATSRDPPLTRKSTDTQYF. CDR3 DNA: TGTGCCACCAGCAGAGACCCCCCCCTTACCAGGAAAAGCACAGATACGCAGTATTTT. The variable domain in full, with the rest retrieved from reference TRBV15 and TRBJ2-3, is DAMVIQNPRYQVTQFGKPVTLSCSQTLNHNVMYWYQQKSSQAPKLLFHYYDKDFNNEADTPDNFQSRRPNTSFCFLDIRSPGLGDTAMYLCATSRDPPLTRKSTDTQYFGPGTRLTVL.